The 5 T cell receptor beta chains below all came from one sample that was sequenced in a study of cytomegalovirus exposure and HLA in healthy donors (dated by TCRdb to between 2016 and 2019). The method was the immunoSEQ multiplex PCR assay. The multiplex PCR relied on a mix of 60 forward primers for TCR Vbeta segments and 13 reverse primers for TCR Jbeta segments. The clones in this table, taken by TCRdb from immuneACCESS, are in-frame only. Not every clone is retained; where verified, under half of the shortfall comes from an unresolved V gene, and the cause of the rest is unknown. This sample comprises 90,000 to 95,000 clones, more than 65% of them detected only once. Approximately 1.3% of the sample rests with the top ten. The sample taken for sequencing was PBMCs. These TCRs come from a girl aged 2 to 10 in good health and CMV-seropositive.

This rearrangement joins TRBV5-1 to TRBJ1-5, with 10 nucleotides matching TRBD1. Germline CDR1 and CDR2: SGHRS and YFSETQ. The CDR3 covers 14 residues. The V gene end was trimmed by 4 bases and the J gene end by 7 bases; junction bases not matched to a gene: 5. CDR3 in DNA: TGCGCCAGCAGCGACGGGACAGGGGACCAGCCCCAGCATTTT. Amino acid sequence: CASSDGTGDQPQHF.

This clone has only a few counts. The chain has TRBV30 and TRBJ2-5, with D maybe TRBD2 (5 bases). Trimming took 0 bases from V and 7 from J, leaving 12 bases between them. Germline values: CDR1 GTSNPN, CDR2 SVGIG (reference sequence). This CDR3 has 13 residues. CDR3 sequence reads: CAWSVTEVGTQYF. The CDR3 DNA reads as TGTGCCTGGAGTGTAACGGAGGTCGGGACCCAGTACTTC.

The chain links TRBV4-2 to TRBJ2-1, with 7 positions matching TRBD2. V dropped 7 bases and J dropped 5; count of bases not matched to a gene: 11. Germline V gene sequence: CDR1 LGHNA, CDR2 YNFKEQ. The CDR3 is made up of 15 amino acids. CDR3 bases: TGTGCCAGCACCCCCGGGACTCGGGGGGACAATGAGCAGTTCTTC. This encodes CASTPGTRGDNEQFF.

The V gene is TRBV6-6, the J gene TRBJ1-2, with D tentatively TRBD1 (5 bases). V was cut by 6 bases and J by 7 bases, with 18 bases left in between. The CDR3 contains 14 residues. Germline lookup yields CDR1 MNHNY and CDR2 SVGAGI (reference sequence). The CDR3 DNA reads as TGTGCCAGCAGCAACCGGCAGGGAAGACTTGGCTACACCTTC. Translating gives CASSNRQGRLGYTF.

The chain uses TRBV4-2 and TRBJ2-2, with a weak D call TRBD1 (5 bases). The CDR3 is made up of 15 amino acids. Trimming cost V 1 base and J 7 bases, with 13 bases left between them. Germline V CDR1 and CDR2: LGHNA, YNFKEQ. Here the CDR3 DNA reads TGTGCCAGCAGCCAAGTCCAGGGTGGCGGCGGGGAGCTGTTTTTT. This sequence encodes CASSQVQGGGGELFF.